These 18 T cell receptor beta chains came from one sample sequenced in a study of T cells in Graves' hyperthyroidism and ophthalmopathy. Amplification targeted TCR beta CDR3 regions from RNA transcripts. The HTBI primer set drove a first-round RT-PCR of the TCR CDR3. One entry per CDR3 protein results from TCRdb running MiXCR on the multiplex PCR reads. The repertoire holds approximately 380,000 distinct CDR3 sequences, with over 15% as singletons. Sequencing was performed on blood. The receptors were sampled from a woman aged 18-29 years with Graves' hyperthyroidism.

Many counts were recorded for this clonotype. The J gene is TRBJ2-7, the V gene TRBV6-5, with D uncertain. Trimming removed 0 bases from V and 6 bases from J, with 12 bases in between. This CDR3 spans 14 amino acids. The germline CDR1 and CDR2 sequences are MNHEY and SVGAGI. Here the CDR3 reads CASSYSDGFGEQYF. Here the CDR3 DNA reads TGTGCCAGCAGTTACTCGGATGGGTTTGGCGAGCAGTACTTC.

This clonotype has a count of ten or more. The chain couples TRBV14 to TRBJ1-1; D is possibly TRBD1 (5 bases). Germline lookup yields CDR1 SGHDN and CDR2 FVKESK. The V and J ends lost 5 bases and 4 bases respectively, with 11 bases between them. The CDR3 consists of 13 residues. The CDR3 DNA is TGTGCCAGCAGCTCACAGGTTTCCACTGAAGCTTTCTTT. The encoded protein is CASSSQVSTEAFF.

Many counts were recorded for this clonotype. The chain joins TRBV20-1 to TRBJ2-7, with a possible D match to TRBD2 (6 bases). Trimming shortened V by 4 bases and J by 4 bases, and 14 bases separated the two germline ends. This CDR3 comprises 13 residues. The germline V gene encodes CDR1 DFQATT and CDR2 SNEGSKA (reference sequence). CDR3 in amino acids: CSAIRRGSYEQYF. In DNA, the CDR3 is TGCAGTGCTATACGGCGGGGATCTTACGAGCAGTACTTC.

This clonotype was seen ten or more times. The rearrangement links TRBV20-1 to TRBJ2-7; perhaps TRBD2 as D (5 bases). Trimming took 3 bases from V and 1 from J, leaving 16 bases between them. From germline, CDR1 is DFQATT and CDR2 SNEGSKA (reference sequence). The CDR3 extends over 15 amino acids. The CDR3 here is CSASENSRGSYEQYF. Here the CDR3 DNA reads TGCAGTGCTAGTGAAAATAGTCGCGGGTCCTACGAGCAGTACTTC.

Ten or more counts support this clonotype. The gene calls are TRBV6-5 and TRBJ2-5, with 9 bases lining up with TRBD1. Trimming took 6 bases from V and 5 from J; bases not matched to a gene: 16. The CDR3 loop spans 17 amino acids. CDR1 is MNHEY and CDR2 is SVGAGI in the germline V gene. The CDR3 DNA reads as TGTGCCAGCAGGACCGGGACAGGGTTTTTCTCCAGGGAGACCCAGTACTTC. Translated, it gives CASRTGTGFFSRETQYF.

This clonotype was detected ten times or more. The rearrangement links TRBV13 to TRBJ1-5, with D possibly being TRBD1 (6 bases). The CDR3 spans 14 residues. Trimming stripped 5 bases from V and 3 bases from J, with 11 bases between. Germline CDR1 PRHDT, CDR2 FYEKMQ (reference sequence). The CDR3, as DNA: TGTGCCAGCAGCCCAGGACAGTTCAATCAGCCCCAGCATTTT. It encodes CASSPGQFNQPQHF. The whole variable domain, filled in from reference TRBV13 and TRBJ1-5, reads AAGVIQSPRHLIKEKRETATLKCYPIPRHDTVYWYQQGPGQDPQFLISFYEKMQSDKGSIPDRFSAQQFSDYHSELNMSSLELGDSALYFCASSPGQFNQPQHFGDGTRLSIL.

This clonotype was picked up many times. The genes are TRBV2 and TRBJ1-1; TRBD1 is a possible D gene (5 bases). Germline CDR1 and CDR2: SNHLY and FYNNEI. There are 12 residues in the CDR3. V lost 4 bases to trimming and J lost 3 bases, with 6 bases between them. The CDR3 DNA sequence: TGTGCCAGCAGTGTGGGGGACACTGAAGCTTTCTTT. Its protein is CASSVGDTEAFF.

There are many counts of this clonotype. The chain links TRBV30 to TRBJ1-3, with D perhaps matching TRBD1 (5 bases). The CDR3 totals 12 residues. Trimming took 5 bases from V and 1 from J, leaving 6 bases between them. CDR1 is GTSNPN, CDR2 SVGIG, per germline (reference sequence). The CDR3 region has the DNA TGTGCCTGGCGGGGGTCTGGAAACACCATATATTTT. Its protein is CAWRGSGNTIYF.

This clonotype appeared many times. The CDR3: CASSFFPRAEEETQYF. The CDR3 DNA reads TGTGCCAGCAGCTTTTTCCCTAGGGCGGAGGAAGAGACCCAGTACTTC. The V gene is TRBV7-2, the J gene TRBJ2-5, with D possibly TRBD2 on 5 matching bases. Germline V lookup: CDR1 SGHTA, CDR2 FQGNSA. The germline V and J ends were trimmed by 3 bases and 3 bases, with 17 bases remaining between them. The CDR3 has 16 residues.

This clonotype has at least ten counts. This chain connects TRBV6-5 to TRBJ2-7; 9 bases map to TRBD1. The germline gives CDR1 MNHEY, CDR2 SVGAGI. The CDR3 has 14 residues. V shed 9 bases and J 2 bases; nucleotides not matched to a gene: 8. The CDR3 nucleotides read TGTGCCAGTTCAACCCGGGACAGGGCCTACGAGCAGTACTTC. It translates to CASSTRDRAYEQYF.

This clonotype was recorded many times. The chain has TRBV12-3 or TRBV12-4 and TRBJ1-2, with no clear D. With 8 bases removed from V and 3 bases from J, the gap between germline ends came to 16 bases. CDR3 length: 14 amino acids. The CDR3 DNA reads TGTGCCAGCGGGCCGCGGGCGCTTGACTATGGCTACACCTTC. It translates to CASGPRALDYGYTF.

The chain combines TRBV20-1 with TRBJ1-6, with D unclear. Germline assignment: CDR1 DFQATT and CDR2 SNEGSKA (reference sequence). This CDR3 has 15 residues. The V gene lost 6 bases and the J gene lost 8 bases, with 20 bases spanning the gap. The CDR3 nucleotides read TGCAGTGCCGCGGTGGGAGGCAGGCGGGATTCACCCCTCCACTTT. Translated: CSAAVGGRRDSPLHF.

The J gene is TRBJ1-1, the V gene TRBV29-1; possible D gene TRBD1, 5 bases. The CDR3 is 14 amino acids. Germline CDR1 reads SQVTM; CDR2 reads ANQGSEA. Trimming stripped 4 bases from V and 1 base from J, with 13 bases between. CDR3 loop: CSVAPGLGNTEAFF. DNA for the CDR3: TGCAGCGTTGCTCCGGGACTGGGGAACACTGAAGCTTTCTTT.

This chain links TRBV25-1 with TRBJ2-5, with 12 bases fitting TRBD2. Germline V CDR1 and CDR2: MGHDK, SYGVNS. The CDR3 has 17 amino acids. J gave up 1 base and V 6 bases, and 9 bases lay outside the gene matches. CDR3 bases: TGTGCCAGCAGGCACACTAGCGGGAGGCCCCTCCAAGAGACCCAGTACTTC. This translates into CASRHTSGRPLQETQYF.

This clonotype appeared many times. Written as DNA, the CDR3 is TGCGCCAGCAGCCAAAGCCCCAGGGGGGACGAGACCCAGTACTTC. Its protein is CASSQSPRGDETQYF. V gene TRBV4-1 combines with J gene TRBJ2-5; a possible D gene is TRBD1 (7 bases). CDR1 and CDR2 (germline): MGHRA, YSYEKL. The CDR3 consists of 15 residues. V was cut by 2 bases and J by 5 bases, with 15 bases left in between.

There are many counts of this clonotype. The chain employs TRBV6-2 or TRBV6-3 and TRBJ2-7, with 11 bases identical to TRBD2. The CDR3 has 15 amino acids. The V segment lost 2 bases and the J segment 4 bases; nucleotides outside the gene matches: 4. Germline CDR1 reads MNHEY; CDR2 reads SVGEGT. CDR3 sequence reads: CASSYVAGGEYEQYF. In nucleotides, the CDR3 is TGTGCCAGCAGTTACGTAGCGGGAGGGGAATACGAGCAGTACTTC.

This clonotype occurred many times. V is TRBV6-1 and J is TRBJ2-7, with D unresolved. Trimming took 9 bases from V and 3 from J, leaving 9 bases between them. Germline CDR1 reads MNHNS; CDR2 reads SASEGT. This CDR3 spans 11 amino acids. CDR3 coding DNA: TGTGCCAGTTCGCAGGACTACGAGCAGTACTTC. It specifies CASSQDYEQYF.

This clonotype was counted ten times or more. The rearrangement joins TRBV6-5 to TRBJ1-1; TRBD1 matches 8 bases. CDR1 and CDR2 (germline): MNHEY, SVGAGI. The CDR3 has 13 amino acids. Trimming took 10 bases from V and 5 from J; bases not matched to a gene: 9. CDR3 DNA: TGTGCCACCCGGGACAGGAGGGAAACTGAAGCTTTCTTT. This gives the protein CATRDRRETEAFF.